The 9 T cell receptor beta chains reported below all come from one sample, sequenced in a study of shared clonotypes between healthy human individuals. Sequenced by immunoSEQ multiplex PCR; TCRdb stores in-frame clones only, minus some. This table holds approximately 350,000 clones, around 96% found once. The sequencing input was memory CD8+ T cells sorted from blood. Subset described: CD45RO+ cells pooled with CCR7-negative TemRA cells. All receptors derive from a man aged 30-40 years in good health.

The chain recombines TRBV5-1 with TRBJ2-7; D might be TRBD1 (6 bases). Trimming took 4 bases from V and 4 from J, leaving 15 bases between them. CDR3 size: 14 residues. The germline gives CDR1 SGHRS, CDR2 YFSETQ. The DNA for the CDR3 is TGCGCCAGCAGCCCGCCAGGGGCTATGTACGAGCAGTACTTC. It yields the protein CASSPPGAMYEQYF.

The rearrangement links TRBV27 to TRBJ2-4, with TRBD2 matching 11 bases. J lost 2 bases, V lost 0 bases, and 6 bases had no gene match. The CDR3 loop spans 18 amino acids. CDR1 and CDR2 (germline): MNHEY, SMNVEV (reference sequence). Written as DNA, the CDR3 is TGTGCCAGCAGTTTATCGGGTAGCGGGAGGGGATCCAAAAACATTCAGTACTTC. This translates into CASSLSGSGRGSKNIQYF.

J is TRBJ2-3 and V is TRBV10-3, with a weak D call TRBD2 (6 bases). Trimming pared 2 bases from V and 8 bases from J, leaving 14 bases between. The length of the CDR3 is 14 residues. Germline V gene data show CDR1 as ENHRY and CDR2 as SYGVKD. The DNA of the CDR3 is TGTGCCATCAGTGAGCAGTTTGGGCGGGGTACGCAGTATTTT. Encoded protein: CAISEQFGRGTQYF.

This chain connects TRBV5-1 to TRBJ2-3; 7 nucleotides agree with TRBD1. The CDR3 is 15 amino acids. V was pared by 3 bases and J by 5 bases, with 9 bases of the junction left unmatched. Germline V gene data show CDR1 as SGHRS and CDR2 as YFSETQ. CDR3 in DNA: TGCGCCAGCAGCTACGCCGGGACAGAGGGAGATACGCAGTATTTT. It translates to CASSYAGTEGDTQYF.

The chain links TRBV2 to TRBJ1-1; D might be TRBD1 (5 bases). V gave up 6 bases and J gave up 0 bases, with 11 bases separating them. Germline V gene data show CDR1 as SNHLY and CDR2 as FYNNEI. The CDR3 is made up of 14 amino acids. The CDR3 loop is CASRTGYMNTEAFF. The CDR3 bases are TGTGCCAGCAGAACAGGATATATGAACACTGAAGCTTTCTTT. Full variable domain (rest looked up from reference TRBV2 and TRBJ1-1): EPEVTQTPSHQVTQMGQEVILRCVPISNHLYFYWYRQILGQKVEFLVSFYNNEISEKSEIFDDQFSVERPDGSNFTLKIRSTKLEDSAMYFCASRTGYMNTEAFFGQGTRLTVV.

This rearrangement joins TRBV27 to TRBJ1-2; weak D call: TRBD1 (6 bases). Trimming removed 5 bases at V and 0 bases at J, with 10 bases between. The CDR3 runs 14 residues. Germline V gene data show CDR1 as MNHEY and CDR2 as SMNVEV (reference sequence). Here the CDR3 DNA reads TGTGCCAGCAGTCCATGGACAGCTAACTATGGCTACACCTTC. Its protein is CASSPWTANYGYTF.

The chain combines TRBV11-2 with TRBJ2-7; no reliable D call. Germline CDR1 is SGHAT and CDR2 is FQNNGV. CDR3 length equals 15 residues. With 3 bases removed from V and 4 bases from J, the gap between germline ends came to 16 bases. CDR3 DNA: TGTGCCAGCAGCTTCGGCGACCCAACGGCTTACGAGCAGTACTTC. Its translation: CASSFGDPTAYEQYF.

The chain joins TRBV5-8 to TRBJ2-5, with TRBD2 matching over 14 bases. Germline V CDR1 and CDR2: SGHTS, YDEGEE. The CDR3 is 15 residues long. V lost 4 bases, J lost 5 bases, and 4 bases stayed unmatched. The CDR3 sequence: CASSQGLAGAETQYF. As DNA, the CDR3 is TGTGCCAGCAGCCAGGGACTAGCGGGAGCTGAGACCCAGTACTTC.

This chain uses TRBV29-1 with TRBJ1-3; TRBD1 might be the D (5 bases). This CDR3 spans 12 amino acids. Trimming took off 2 bases at V and 4 bases at J, with 6 bases between the two ends. Germline assignment: CDR1 SQVTM and CDR2 ANQGSEA. CDR3 DNA sequence: TGCAGCGTTGAAAAGGGGGGAAACACCATATATTTT. Its protein product is CSVEKGGNTIYF.